Each of the 26 T cell receptor beta chains below was sequenced from the same sample in a study of beta chain features in type 1 diabetes. The antigens of these receptors remain unknown. Since all of the isolated RNA was reverse transcribed, expressed TCRB transcripts were what got sequenced. Using immunoSEQ multiplex PCR, the repertoire was profiled, and TCRdb retains in-frame clones only, with some absent. The sample has approximately 280,000 clones, roughly 15% seen once; the top ten hold roughly 0.015%. Findings and limits, study-wide: Moderate yet significant TCRB CDR3 shortening was seen in Type 1 diabetes patients in all four CD4+ subsets.

The sequenced material came from naive CD4+ T cells from blood. These receptors all stem from a man between 18 and 35 years old with type 1 diabetes.

The chain employs TRBV27 and TRBJ1-6, with TRBD1 identical over 7 bases. The length of the CDR3 is 15 residues. With V trimmed by 5 bases and J by 6 bases, 7 bases remained unmatched. CDR1 and CDR2 from the germline V gene are MNHEY and SMNVEV (reference sequence). CDR3 coding DNA: TGTGCCAGCAGTCCGACAGGGAGCCGTAATTCACCCCTCCACTTT. Amino acids: CASSPTGSRNSPLHF.

The rearrangement uses TRBV15 and TRBJ2-5; D perhaps matches TRBD2 (6 bases). The CDR3 consists of 15 residues. CDR1 is LNHNV and CDR2 is YYDKDF in the germline V gene (reference sequence). Trimming cost V 3 bases and J 5 bases, with 16 bases left between them. The CDR3 spells CATSRSHSGPETQYF. The CDR3 bases are TGTGCCACCAGCAGGTCGCATAGCGGTCCCGAGACCCAGTACTTC.

The chain is built from TRBV18 and TRBJ1-4; a possible D gene is TRBD1 (6 bases). The germline V gene encodes CDR1 KGHSH and CDR2 LQKENI. CDR3 length: 13 amino acids. The V end was cut by 1 base, the J end by 7 bases, with 7 bases between. The CDR3 DNA reads as TGTGCCAGCTCACCACAAGGGGGTGAAAAACTGTTTTTT. Protein product: CASSPQGGEKLFF.

The chain is built from TRBV19 and TRBJ2-7; tentatively, D is TRBD1 (5 bases). The ends were cut back, 4 bases at V and 1 base at J, with 14 bases in the middle. Looked up from germline, CDR1 is LNHDA and CDR2 is SQIVND (reference sequence). This CDR3 contains 15 residues. The CDR3 here is CASSRLGPPSYEQYF. As DNA, the CDR3 is TGTGCCAGTAGTAGACTGGGGCCACCGTCCTACGAGCAGTACTTC.

Comment on this clone: This same CDR3 is encoded by further DNA sequences in the sample. The CDR3 nucleotides read TGTGCCAGCAGCTTAGGGCAGAACTATGGCTACACCTTC. Its protein is CASSLGQNYGYTF. The V gene is TRBV7-2, the J gene TRBJ1-2; D remains ambiguous. This CDR3 comprises 13 residues. Germline V lookup: CDR1 SGHTA, CDR2 FQGNSA. V shed 1 base and J shed 2 bases, with 5 bases lying between them. The whole variable domain, filled in from reference TRBV7-2 and TRBJ1-2, reads GAGVSQSPSNKVTEKGKDVELRCDPISGHTALYWYRQSLGQGLEFLIYFQGNSAPDKSGLPSDRFSAERTGGSVSTLTIQRTQQEDSAVYLCASSLGQNYGYTFGSGTRLTVV.

The chain recombines TRBV2 with TRBJ2-3; D is undetermined. Germline lookup yields CDR1 SNHLY and CDR2 FYNNEI. Trimming took 5 bases from V and 2 from J, leaving 5 bases between them. The CDR3 consists of 12 residues. The CDR3 DNA follows: TGTGCCAGCAGTTTAAACACAGATACGCAGTATTTT. Translated, it gives CASSLNTDTQYF.

This clone was counted between two and nine times. This chain connects TRBV27 to TRBJ2-5; 7 bases are a match to TRBD1. The CDR3 has 13 residues. Germline V lookup: CDR1 MNHEY, CDR2 SMNVEV (reference sequence). V lost 4 bases, J lost 4 bases, and 3 bases stayed unmatched. The CDR3 protein is CASSYRGGETQYF. The CDR3 coding sequence is TGTGCCAGCAGTTACAGGGGCGGAGAGACCCAGTACTTC.

The V call is TRBV10-3, the J call TRBJ2-7, with a possible D match to TRBD1 (6 bases). The CDR3 spans 11 residues. Looked up from germline, CDR1 is ENHRY and CDR2 is SYGVKD. Trimming removed 10 bases at V and 3 bases at J, with 10 bases between. The CDR3 DNA sequence: TGTGCCACTCAGGGGCTCTACGAGCAGTACTTC. Translating it yields CATQGLYEQYF.

The CDR3 nucleotides read TGTGCCAGCAGCGGCTCCGGGGACAAATATCAGCCCCAGCATTTT. This sequence encodes CASSGSGDKYQPQHF. The chain links TRBV9 to TRBJ1-5; TRBD1 might be the D (6 bases). The germline V gene has CDR1 SGDLS and CDR2 YYNGEE. The germline V and J ends were trimmed by 3 bases and 5 bases, with 15 bases remaining between them. The CDR3 is 15 residues long.

This clone was seen a handful of times. This chain joins TRBV5-1 and TRBJ2-7; D ambiguous. Deletions cut 0 bases from V and 3 bases from J, with 10 bases between. The CDR3 spans 14 residues. Germline CDR1 reads SGHRS; CDR2 reads YFSETQ. CDR3 in amino acids: CASSLGLVGYEQYF. The CDR3 DNA reads TGCGCCAGCAGCTTGGGGCTAGTGGGCTACGAGCAGTACTTC. The variable domain in full, completed from reference TRBV5-1 and TRBJ2-7, reads KAGVTQTPRYLIKTRGQQVTLSCSPISGHRSVSWYQQTPGQGLQFLFEYFSETQRNKGNFPGRFSGRQFSNSRSEMNVSTLELGDSALYLCASSLGLVGYEQYFGPGTRLTVT.

The rearrangement joins TRBV13 to TRBJ1-3; D ambiguous. Germline CDR1 reads PRHDT; CDR2 reads FYEKMQ (reference sequence). The CDR3 is made up of 12 amino acids. V lost 6 bases, J lost 4 bases, and 7 bases lay in between. CDR3 residues: CASRLQGNTIYF. Here the CDR3 DNA reads TGTGCCAGCAGGCTACAGGGAAACACCATATATTTT.

This clone was found a few times. This chain joins TRBV14 and TRBJ1-6; D perhaps matches TRBD1 (5 bases). CDR1 is SGHDN and CDR2 is FVKESK in the germline V gene. V shed 2 bases and J shed 9 bases, with 14 bases lying between them. The CDR3 covers 15 residues. The CDR3 DNA reads TGTGCCAGCAGCCAACAGGGAACTCTCGGTTCACCCCTCCACTTT. It yields the protein CASSQQGTLGSPLHF.

In this sample, this clone turned up a few times. The J gene is TRBJ2-7, the V gene TRBV11-2, with 9 bases identical to TRBD2. V lost 4 bases, J lost 3 bases, and 10 bases stayed unmatched. The CDR3 runs to 16 residues. Germline V gene sequence: CDR1 SGHAT, CDR2 FQNNGV. CDR3 bases: TGTGCCAGCAGCTGGGACCAAGCGGGGGGACGCTACGAGCAGTACTTC. This sequence encodes CASSWDQAGGRYEQYF. The full variable domain, with the rest looked up from reference TRBV11-2 and TRBJ2-7, is EAGVAQSPRYKIIEKRQSVAFWCNPISGHATLYWYQQILGQGPKLLIQFQNNGVVDDSQLPKDRFSAERLKGVDSTLKIQPAKLEDSAVYLCASSWDQAGGRYEQYFGPGTRLTVT.

This clone was seen only a few times. This sequence joins TRBV29-1 and TRBJ2-5; 10 nucleotides match TRBD1. The V gene end was trimmed by 6 bases and the J gene end by 2 bases; junction bases not matched to a gene: 6. The germline V gene encodes CDR1 SQVTM and CDR2 ANQGSEA. The CDR3 is 14 residues long. As DNA, the CDR3 is TGCAGCGTAAACTCGGGACAGGGGCAAGAGACCCAGTACTTC. It codes for CSVNSGQGQETQYF.

The gene calls are TRBV25-1 and TRBJ2-3, with D possibly being TRBD2 (7 bases). V lost 5 bases, J lost 5 bases, and 14 bases lay in between. Germline values: CDR1 MGHDK, CDR2 SYGVNS. There are 14 residues in the CDR3. Here the CDR3 DNA reads TGTGCCAGCAGTACTTCTAGGGGGGGAGATACGCAGTATTTT. This translates into CASSTSRGGDTQYF.

J is TRBJ2-7 and V is TRBV11-2; 13 bases match TRBD2. Germline lookup yields CDR1 SGHAT and CDR2 FQNNGV. This CDR3 comprises 15 residues. Trimming removed 4 bases from V and 4 bases from J; junction bases left unmatched: 4. The CDR3 region is CASSWTSGRLYEQYF. CDR3 bases: TGTGCCAGCAGCTGGACTAGCGGGAGACTTTACGAGCAGTACTTC.

The chain uses TRBV7-9 and TRBJ2-1; 8 bases are shared with TRBD1. CDR3 size: 15 residues. The V segment lost 3 bases and the J segment 2 bases; nucleotides outside the gene matches: 3. Germline V gene lookup returns CDR1 SEHNR and CDR2 FQNEAQ (reference sequence). The CDR3 DNA follows: TGTGCCAGCAGCTTCGGGACAGGAGCCTACAATGAGCAGTTCTTC. It translates to CASSFGTGAYNEQFF.

J is TRBJ2-3 and V is TRBV6-6, with TRBD2 matching over 7 bases. V gave up 8 bases and J gave up 5 bases; unmatched junction bases: 7. CDR1 and CDR2 (germline): MNHNY, SVGAGI (reference sequence). The CDR3 totals 13 residues. This chain's CDR3 is CASRLAGEDTQYF. The CDR3 nucleotides are TGTGCCAGCCGTTTGGCGGGGGAAGATACGCAGTATTTT.

The chain recombines TRBV7-2 with TRBJ1-1; weak D call: TRBD1 (5 bases). The ends were cut back, 5 bases at V and 1 base at J, with 14 bases in the middle. Germline V gene sequence: CDR1 SGHTA, CDR2 FQGNSA. The CDR3 has 15 amino acids. CDR3 sequence: CASSGGVTSNTEAFF. The CDR3 region has the DNA TGTGCCAGCAGCGGGGGGGTCACGTCGAACACTGAAGCTTTCTTT.

This clone appeared a few times. The chain combines TRBV7-9 with TRBJ1-5; the D is unclear. V was pared by 5 bases and J by 5 bases, with 10 bases between. Germline V CDR1 and CDR2: SEHNR, FQNEAQ (reference sequence). The CDR3 is 13 residues long. DNA of the CDR3: TGTGCCAGCAGCCCAGACGGGGATCAGCCCCAGCATTTT. This translates into CASSPDGDQPQHF.

This clone was seen only a few times. The genes are TRBV4-3 and TRBJ2-1, with 7 positions matching TRBD1. CDR3 length: 16 residues. The V and J ends lost 1 base and 12 bases, in that order; junction bases with no gene match: 15. From germline, CDR1 is LGHNA and CDR2 YSLEER. The CDR3 spells CASSQAPGQRGPSQFF. The CDR3 DNA follows: TGCGCCAGCAGCCAAGCCCCGGGCCAGAGGGGGCCATCGCAGTTCTTC.

This clone was counted only a few times. This sequence joins TRBV30 and TRBJ2-3; no reliable D call. CDR1 and CDR2 (germline): GTSNPN, SVGIG (reference sequence). The CDR3 has 13 amino acids. V lost 2 bases, J lost 2 bases, and 8 bases lay in between. The CDR3 is CAWSYFSTDTQYF. CDR3 DNA sequence: TGTGCCTGGAGTTATTTCTCCACAGATACGCAGTATTTT.

The genes are TRBV28 and TRBJ2-7; no firm D call. The CDR3 has 12 amino acids. Germline values: CDR1 MDHEN, CDR2 SYDVKM. Deletions cut 3 bases from V and 7 bases from J, with 10 bases between. The CDR3 nucleotides are TGTGCCAGCAGTTTCTCGAGTTCAGAGCAGTACTTC. The encoded protein is CASSFSSSEQYF. Full variable domain (missing parts from reference TRBV28 and TRBJ2-7): DVKVTQSSRYLVKRTGEKVFLECVQDMDHENMFWYRQDPGLGLRLIYFSYDVKMKEKGDIPEGYSVSREKKERFSLILESASTNQTSMYLCASSFSSSEQYFGPGTRLTVT.

The chain joins TRBV4-3 to TRBJ2-5, with TRBD1 as a possible D gene (6 bases). The CDR3 loop spans 13 amino acids. Germline-derived CDR1 and CDR2 are LGHNA and YSLEER. The ends were cut back, 4 bases at V and 3 bases at J, with 9 bases in the middle. This CDR3 reads CASSPGTKETQYF. The CDR3 DNA reads TGCGCCAGCAGCCCCGGGACAAAAGAGACCCAGTACTTC.

Only a few counts were recorded for this clone. This sequence joins TRBV6-5 and TRBJ2-1; 7 bases map to TRBD2. This CDR3 is 15 amino acids long. CDR1 is MNHEY, CDR2 SVGAGI, per germline. Germline trimming cut 5 bases from V and 2 bases from J; bases unmatched to any gene: 6. CDR3 in DNA: TGTGCCAGCAGTACCCGGGACTATCCCTACAATGAGCAGTTCTTC. Translated, it gives CASSTRDYPYNEQFF.

In this sample, this clone turned up a few times. This chain connects TRBV5-4 to TRBJ2-1, with D unresolved. This CDR3 is built from 13 residues. The ends were cut back, 0 bases at V and 5 bases at J, with 6 bases in the middle. The germline V gene encodes CDR1 SGHNT and CDR2 YYREEE (reference sequence). The CDR3 loop reads CASSLDRNNEQFF. CDR3 in DNA: TGTGCCAGCAGCTTGGATAGAAACAATGAGCAGTTCTTC.